The source of this T cell receptor beta chain is a study of blood T cell repertoires in COVID-19. Germline V gives CDR1 SGHRS, CDR2 YFSETQ. Trimming pared 4 bases from V and 3 bases from J, leaving 11 bases between. CDR3 length equals 14 residues. The repertoire was sequenced with immunoSEQ multiplex PCR; TCRdb's copy has only in-frame clones and lacks some. The data show a few hundred thousand clones, with over 80% seen just once and more than 1% held by the top ten. The chain uses TRBV5-1 and TRBJ1-5; perhaps TRBD1 as D (6 bases). Sequenced: PBMCs or T cells enriched from blood (not recorded which). The source is a human donor in a cohort exposed to, infected with or recovered from COVID-19 (not recorded which). The donor label of this sample is uncertain. CDR3 nucleotide sequence: TGCGCCAGCAGCCCTGACAGGTCCAATCAGCCCCAGCATTTT. Its protein product is CASSPDRSNQPQHF.